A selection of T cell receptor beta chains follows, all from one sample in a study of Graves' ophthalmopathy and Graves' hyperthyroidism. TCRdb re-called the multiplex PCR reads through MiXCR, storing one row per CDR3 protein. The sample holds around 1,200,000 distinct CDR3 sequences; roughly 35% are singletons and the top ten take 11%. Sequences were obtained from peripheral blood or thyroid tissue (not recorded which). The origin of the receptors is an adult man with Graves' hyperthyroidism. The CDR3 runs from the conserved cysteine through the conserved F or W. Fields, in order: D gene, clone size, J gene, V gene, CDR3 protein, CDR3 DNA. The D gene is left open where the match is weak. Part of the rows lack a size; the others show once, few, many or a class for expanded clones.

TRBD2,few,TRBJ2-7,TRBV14,CASSQERPLAATYEQYF,TGTGCCAGCAGCCAAGAAAGGCCGCTAGCGGCTACCTACGAGCAGTACTTC
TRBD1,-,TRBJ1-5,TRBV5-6,CASSNTLTGGFQPQHF,TGTGCCAGCAGCAATACACTGACAGGGGGCTTTCAGCCCCAGCATTTT
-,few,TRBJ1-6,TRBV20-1,CSARLVGHLFGPLHF,TGCAGTGCTAGATTAGTGGGACATCTATTCGGGCCCCTCCACTTT
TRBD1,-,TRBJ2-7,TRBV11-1,CASSLSFRTGTYEQYF,TGTGCCAGCAGCTTATCGTTTCGGACAGGCACCTACGAGCAGTACTTC
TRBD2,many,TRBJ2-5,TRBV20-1,CSALAGAGRETQYF,TGCAGTGCTCTGGCGGGAGCAGGGCGGGAGACCCAGTACTTC
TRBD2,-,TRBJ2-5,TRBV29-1,CSVASGGAGETQYF,TGCAGCGTCGCGAGCGGGGGGGCCGGAGAGACCCAGTACTTC
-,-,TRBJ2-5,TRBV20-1,CSARDLRDRETQYF,TGCAGTGCTAGAGATTTACGGGATCGAGAGACCCAGTACTTC
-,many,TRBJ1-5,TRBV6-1,CASSELWTPNQPQHF,TGTGCCAGCAGTGAATTGTGGACACCCAATCAGCCCCAGCATTTT
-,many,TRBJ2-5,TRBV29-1,CSVDPRFQETQYF,TGCAGCGTTGACCCGAGGTTCCAAGAGACCCAGTACTTC
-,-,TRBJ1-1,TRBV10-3,CAISYEGGSGQNTEAFF,TGTGCCATCAGTTACGAGGGGGGGTCGGGACAGAACACTGAAGCTTTCTTT
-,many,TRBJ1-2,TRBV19,CASSIQTGYGYTF,TGTGCCAGTAGTATCCAAACGGGATATGGCTACACCTTC
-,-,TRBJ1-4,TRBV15,CATSRAKGLGEKLFF,TGTGCCACCAGCAGAGCGAAGGGGTTGGGTGAAAAACTGTTTTTT
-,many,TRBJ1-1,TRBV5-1,CASSLDGRGFGNTEAFF,TGCGCCAGCAGCTTGGATGGTCGGGGTTTCGGTAACACTGAAGCTTTCTTT
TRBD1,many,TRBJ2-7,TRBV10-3,CAISSPRDSSYEQYF,TGTGCCATCAGCTCACCCAGGGACAGTTCCTACGAGCAGTACTTC
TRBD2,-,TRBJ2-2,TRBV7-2,CASRSGRDGTGELFF,TGTGCCAGCAGAAGCGGGAGGGATGGCACCGGGGAGCTGTTTTTT
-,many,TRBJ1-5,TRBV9,CASSVGALNQPQHF,TGTGCCAGCAGCGTAGGAGCCCTCAATCAGCCCCAGCATTTT
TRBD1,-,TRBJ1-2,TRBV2,CASSPGQGERGGYTF,TGTGCCAGCAGTCCAGGACAGGGGGAAAGAGGTGGCTACACCTTC
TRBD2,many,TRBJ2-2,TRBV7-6,CASSSGLFNTGELFF,TGTGCCAGCAGCTCGGGACTATTCAACACCGGGGAGCTGTTTTTT
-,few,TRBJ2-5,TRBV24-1,CASSPYGQPPQETQYF,TGTGCCAGCTCACCCTACGGACAGCCGCCCCAAGAGACCCAGTACTTC